The 14 T cell receptor beta chains below were found in one sample sequenced in a study of T cells after yellow fever vaccination. TCRdb called the 5' RACE reads again in MiXCR, with one record for every CDR3 protein. The sample includes just under 600,000 distinct CDR3 sequences, roughly 14% of them seen just once. Material: PBMCs, obtained on the day of the yellow fever booster vaccination. The receptor set was obtained from a man aged 30-40 years who received the YFV17D yellow fever vaccine.

This clonotype was observed a handful of times. The chain recombines TRBV7-2 with TRBJ2-1; 9 nucleotides align to TRBD1. V trimming: 5 bases; J trimming: 8 bases; junction bases outside the gene matches: 7. Looked up from germline, CDR1 is SGHTA and CDR2 is FQGNSA. The CDR3 consists of 14 residues. Here the CDR3 DNA reads TGTGCCAGCAGCAAACCCCGGACAGGGGATGAGCAGTTCTTC. Its translation: CASSKPRTGDEQFF. Full variable domain (remainder filled in from reference TRBV7-2 and TRBJ2-1): GAGVSQSPSNKVTEKGKDVELRCDPISGHTALYWYRQSLGQGLEFLIYFQGNSAPDKSGLPSDRFSAERTGGSVSTLTIQRTQQEDSAVYLCASSKPRTGDEQFFGPGTRLTVL.

This clonotype was counted between two and nine times. The V and J genes are TRBV9 and TRBJ2-7, with TRBD2 matching 13 bases. CDR1 and CDR2 (germline): SGDLS, YYNGEE. The CDR3 is 17 amino acids. Trimming removed 3 bases from V and 2 bases from J; junction bases left unmatched: 8. In DNA, the CDR3 is TGTGCCAGCAGCGCGGGGACAGGGACTAGCGGGGCCTACGAGCAGTACTTC. Residues: CASSAGTGTSGAYEQYF.

This clonotype was picked up a small number of times. V gene TRBV14 combines with J gene TRBJ2-7, with D perhaps matching TRBD1 or TRBD2 (6 bases each). Deletions cut 4 bases from V and 0 bases from J, with 16 bases between. CDR1 and CDR2 (germline): SGHDN, FVKESK. This CDR3 comprises 16 residues. CDR3 bases: TGTGCCAGCAGCCCCTTAGGAGGGGGGCTCTCCTACGAGCAGTACTTC. Translating it yields CASSPLGGGLSYEQYF.

This chain uses TRBV5-6 with TRBJ2-5, with 10 nucleotides matching TRBD2. The junction had 35 bases not matched to a gene; V was cut back by 5 bases and J by 7 bases. The length of the CDR3 is 23 residues. Germline V CDR1 and CDR2: SGHDT, YYEEEE. CDR3 in amino acids: CASRFPFDRGGSGRFPRLGTQYF. DNA for the CDR3: TGTGCCAGCAGGTTCCCTTTCGACAGGGGAGGTAGCGGGAGGTTCCCGCGATTAGGGACCCAGTACTTC.

This clonotype appeared a few times. The genes are TRBV11-1 and TRBJ2-2; TRBD2 matches at 12 bases. CDR1 SGHAT and CDR2 FQDESV come from the germline V gene (reference sequence). With 5 bases clipped from V and 3 bases from J, the junction kept 10 bases outside the gene matches. The CDR3 loop spans 18 amino acids. This CDR3 is CASSLLAGGTDYTGELFF. CDR3 in DNA: TGTGCCAGCAGCCTACTAGCGGGAGGCACTGACTACACCGGGGAGCTGTTTTTT.

This clonotype was picked up a small number of times. The V and J genes are TRBV7-2 and TRBJ2-5; D may be TRBD2 (6 bases). Germline CDR1 is SGHTA and CDR2 is FQGNSA. CDR3 size: 16 residues. Trimming took off 1 base at V and 4 bases at J, with 16 bases between the two ends. CDR3 in amino acids: CASSLDPLGAGETQYF. Written as DNA, the CDR3 is TGTGCCAGCAGCTTAGACCCTTTAGGAGCGGGAGAGACCCAGTACTTC. The full variable domain, rest sourced from reference TRBV7-2 and TRBJ2-5, is GAGVSQSPSNKVTEKGKDVELRCDPISGHTALYWYRQSLGQGLEFLIYFQGNSAPDKSGLPSDRFSAERTGGSVSTLTIQRTQQEDSAVYLCASSLDPLGAGETQYFGPGTRLLVL.

Here the CDR3 DNA reads TGTGCCATCAGTGAGTCGTACGGGAATGAGCAGTTCTTC. It codes for CAISESYGNEQFF. The chain has TRBV10-3 and TRBJ2-1, with no clear D. Germline CDR1 ENHRY, CDR2 SYGVKD. The CDR3 has 13 amino acids. V was shortened by 0 bases and J by 7 bases, with 7 bases between the two germline ends.

This chain connects TRBV27 to TRBJ2-7; D possibly corresponds to TRBD2 (6 bases). V dropped 0 bases and J dropped 2 bases, with 11 bases sitting between them. This CDR3 has 15 amino acids. The V gene's germline CDR1 is MNHEY and CDR2 SMNVEV (reference sequence). The CDR3 DNA reads as TGTGCCAGCAGTTTATCGGGGGGACGGACCTACGAGCAGTACTTC. Translation gives CASSLSGGRTYEQYF.

With respect to this clonotype: This may be a read error: a much more frequent sequence differs by one nucleotide. The J gene is TRBJ2-7, the V gene TRBV5-1, with D possibly called TRBD1 or TRBD2 (5 bases each). This CDR3 is built from 16 residues. Germline CDR1 SGHRS, CDR2 YFSETQ. The CDR3 protein is CASSLETGTASYELYF. In DNA form, the CDR3 reads TGCGCCAGCAGCTTGGAAACCGGGACCGCTTCCTACGAGCTGTACTTC.

In its sample, this clonotype was seen a few times. The chain carries TRBV20-1 and TRBJ2-1; no clear D. Trimming stripped 5 bases from V and 8 bases from J, with 16 bases between. Germline loops: CDR1 DFQATT, CDR2 SNEGSKA (reference sequence). The CDR3 covers 13 residues. The CDR3 here is CSASGPLGDEQFF. CDR3 nucleotide sequence: TGCAGTGCTTCCGGCCCTTTGGGCGATGAGCAGTTCTTC.

This clonotype was counted between two and nine times. The chain is built from TRBV12-3 or TRBV12-4 and TRBJ1-2; maybe TRBD1 (5 bases). V lost 3 bases and J 10 bases, leaving 24 bases between the germline ends. The CDR3 is 16 residues long. The CDR3 reads CASSFSGGATIYPYTF. CDR3 DNA sequence: TGTGCCAGCAGTTTTTCCGGGGGAGCTACCATTTACCCCTACACCTTC.

V is TRBV20-1 and J is TRBJ2-1; 13 nucleotides line up with TRBD2. Per the germline V gene, CDR1 is DFQATT and CDR2 is SNEGSKA (reference sequence). The ends lost 3 bases at V and 3 bases at J; junction bases unmatched: 5. The CDR3 spans 16 residues. DNA for the CDR3: TGCAGTGCTAGGGGGACTAGCGGGATGCTCTACAATGAGCAGTTCTTC. Protein: CSARGTSGMLYNEQFF.

This chain joins TRBV5-1 and TRBJ2-2, with D uncertain. CDR1 is SGHRS, CDR2 YFSETQ, per germline. V lost 5 bases and J lost 4, with 9 bases in between. The length of the CDR3 is 13 residues. CDR3 in DNA: TGCGCCAGCAGTAAACTGGGCACCGGGGAGCTGTTTTTT. It codes for CASSKLGTGELFF.

A few counts support this clonotype. The chain uses TRBV7-2 and TRBJ2-7, with 14 positions matching TRBD2. The germline CDR1 and CDR2 sequences are SGHTA and FQGNSA. The CDR3 is 17 residues long. The J segment lost 5 bases and the V segment lost 5 bases, leaving 11 bases of the junction unmatched. CDR3 region: CASSPVGTSGGMNEQYF. DNA of the CDR3: TGTGCCAGCAGCCCAGTTGGGACTAGCGGGGGAATGAACGAGCAGTACTTC.